This TCR beta chain was captured in a study of cytomegalovirus exposure and HLA in healthy donors. Overall study results and limits: The likely explanation for a cluster of highly shared sequence variants was sequencing artifact. Cytomegalovirus status, reportedly, was diagnosed with high specificity and sensitivity by the classifier. A missense DCLRE1C variant was associated with V- and J-gene trimming of TCR beta chains in a later analysis, and an independent cohort replicated the association. Fewer N-insertions than the approximately 680-donor mean were reportedly shown by an Asian-associated ancestry cluster in a later analysis.

The PCR used 60 Vbeta and 13 Jbeta primers. TCRdb's copy holds only in-frame clones and misses some; the assay was immunoSEQ multiplex PCR. The table lists about 99,000 clones, 75% to 80% of them singletons. Points on this clone: Its matching antigen is unknown.

The germline V gene encodes CDR1 SQVTM and CDR2 ANQGSEA. This CDR3 spans 14 amino acids. Trimming at V came to 7 bases and at J to 4 bases, leaving 11 bases not matched to a gene. V gene TRBV29-1 combines with J gene TRBJ2-3; 7 positions agree with TRBD1. This sequence originates from a man in his sixties in good health and CMV-seropositive. The specimen was PBMCs. The CDR3 protein is CSATRTGVADTQYF. CDR3 coding DNA: TGCAGCGCTACCCGGACAGGCGTAGCAGATACGCAGTATTTT.